This TCR beta chain was profiled in a study of shared clonotypes between healthy human individuals. Trimming pared 1 base from V and 4 bases from J, leaving 13 bases between. The CDR3 has 15 amino acids. CDR1 and CDR2 (germline): SGHTA, FQGNSA. Donors comprised only Caucasian adults living in Nashville, Tennessee. Tens of millions of PBMCs were counted before genomic DNA extraction. The material for each subset, its genomic DNA, was split evenly across several immunoSEQ plates. DNA from unsorted PBMC was sequenced on ten immunoSEQ deep assay plates. This table comes from immunoSEQ multiplex PCR, and its TCRdb copy is limited to in-frame clones, with some not included. Of hundreds of thousands of clones in the sample, roughly 79% are singletons; the top ten hold 9.5% to 15%. A few counts support this clone.

This chain links TRBV7-2 with TRBJ1-1, with D unresolved. Material for sequencing was PBMCs. This clonotype was obtained from a woman aged 40-49 years in good health. Some clones in this sample may be carry-over from other donors' samples. CDR3 DNA: TGTGCCAGCAGCTTAGGTGGAGGGCTTGGCACTGAAGCTTTCTTT. Its translation is CASSLGGGLGTEAFF.